This T cell receptor (beta chain) comes out of a study of response to subunit inactivated influenza vaccine listed by TCRdb under 2018. Study-level background: To follow how T cells responded to a trivalent subunit inactivated influenza vaccine, the researchers relied on deep quantitative profiling of the T cell receptor repertoire. General conclusions and limits of the study: The authors proposed that each seasonal influenza vaccination may bring in only a limited number of new T cells.

Receptor amplification or capture employed RT-PCR. Sequencing was carried out with an Illumina HiSeq 2500. The public sequencing data were trimmed at Q25 with fastp and processed into clonotypes with MiXCR by TCRdb, which kept only in-frame beta chains. Each CDR3 protein gets just one entry, which takes the most common genes and DNA from the rows behind it. The sample table lists more than 550,000 distinct CDR3 sequences, about 11% of them with a count of one. The ten biggest clones cover approximately 11% of the sample. V ends up 4 bases short and J 1 base short, with an unmatched junction base count of 8. The germline V gene (reference sequence) gives CDR1 as DFQATT and CDR2 as SNEGSKA. The CDR3 covers 16 residues, taking in both the cysteine and the phenylalanine. Only the CDR3 DNA is retained, 48 bases long and in frame from the first base. For this clonotype: Its antigen has not been determined. No much larger clone is present one base from it, and per-base qualities are unavailable.

This sample was also put to use in a study of T cells expressing NK-cell markers. Drawing on the second study: The TCR beta cDNA libraries were made using 5'RACE template switching, a step that added both a universal primer site and unique molecular identifiers. TCR beta-chain repertoires were profiled in sorted CD3+CD56+NKG2C+, CD3+CD56+NKG2C- and CD3+CD56-NKG2C+ T-cell subsets from about 8 donors. Of the eight sequenced donors, seven were found to be HCMV-seropositive and one was found to be HCMV-seronegative. To restrict sorting to alphabetaTCR-expressing T cells, an anti-gammadeltaTCR antibody was added in several experiments. For six donors, the dominant CD3+CD56+NKG2C+ clonotypes were among the top 10 CD8+ clonotypes and accounted for about 1.0-7.5% of CD8+ T cells. Those dominant clonotypes were again the most abundant among CD3+CD56-NKG2C+ cells in a few donors, at about 28.3-60.1%. Whether the expanded NKG2C-expressing T cell clones were specific for HCMV antigens was left unclear. Randomly selected healthy volunteers, three men and five women, were used as the eight sequenced donors. A commercial ELISA kit detecting HCMV-specific IgG in serum was used to determine HCMV serostatus. Peripheral blood mononuclear cells were isolated from blood by Ficoll density gradient centrifugation. For several donors, bulk peripheral blood T-cell repertoires were also sequenced from unsorted PBMC. cDNA synthesis was primed from the TCR beta constant segment, followed by two successive PCR amplification steps. Illumina HiSeq 2000/2500, MiSeq or NextSeq was used to sequence libraries as 2 x 150 bp reads. MIGEC was used to demultiplex reads and group reads by UMI, and MiTCR was used to assemble and quantify clonotypes. Only TCR cDNA sequences supported by at least two reads were kept to exclude erroneous sequences. The tcR package was used for downstream repertoire analysis, and clonotypes were matched between fractions using CDR3 nucleotide sequence together with V segment. VDJmatch was used to annotate antigen specificity against VDJdb, with one amino acid substitution allowed in CDR3.

Material: PBMCs from blood, obtained on the day of vaccination. The sequence links TRBV20-1 to TRBJ1-5; a stretch of 9 junction bases matches TRBD1. The source of this sequence is a man aged 45-60 years who received an inactivated influenza vaccine. Donor details come from another sample of the same person, matched by shared clones. For the CDR3, the sequence is CSAKTGGGGSNQPQHF. The nucleotide sequence is given as TGCAGTGCTAAAACAGGGGGCGGGGGAAGCAATCAGCCCCAGCATTTT.